This T cell receptor beta chain was obtained from a study of cytomegalovirus exposure and HLA in healthy donors. The J segment lost 5 bases and the V segment lost 3 bases, leaving 6 bases of the junction unmatched. Germline lookup yields CDR1 MGHRA and CDR2 YSYEKL. This CDR3 comprises 15 residues. PCR was performed using 60 Vbeta and 13 Jbeta primers. Sequencing was performed with immunoSEQ multiplex PCR; in TCRdb, only in-frame clones are kept and a portion is missing. The sample gives 160,000 or so clones, more than 75% of which show up once; about a tenth is in the top ten. The rearrangement links TRBV4-1 to TRBJ2-1; 8 bases align to TRBD2. Sequencing was performed on PBMCs. The receptor was isolated from a young man in good health and CMV-seropositive. In DNA, the CDR3 is TGCGCCAGCAGCCAGGGCGGGAGGCCGAACAATGAGCAGTTCTTC. Its translation is CASSQGGRPNNEQFF.